A selection of T cell receptor beta chains follows, all from one sample in a study of OX40 agonist ivuxolimab in advanced cancers. The repertoire was sequenced with immunoSEQ multiplex PCR; TCRdb's copy has only in-frame clones and lacks some. Of about 59,000 clones listed, roughly 84% are singletons. This specimen was CD4+ or CD8+ T cells sorted from blood, taken in a trial of the OX40 agonist ivuxolimab. These receptors were obtained from an adult with an advanced solid tumor such as melanoma, head and neck, liver or kidney cancer. The CDR3 runs from the conserved cysteine through the conserved F or W. The order of the fields is D gene, clone size, J gene, V gene, CDR3 protein. A D gene is named only where the DNA matches it firmly. Expanded clones are given a class, and other clones once, few, many or no size at all.

>TRBD2|NA|TRBJ2-5|TRBV7-2
CASSSLGSGRRETQYF
>NA|NA|TRBJ2-5|TRBV5-8
CASSLEGGREGTQYF
>TRBD1|NA|TRBJ2-1|TRBV6-6
CAYRDRDLNEQFF
>NA|NA|TRBJ2-2|TRBV7-3
CATQQGSNTGELFF
>TRBD2|few|TRBJ2-7|TRBV5-4
CASSRGLAENYEQYF
>NA|NA|TRBJ1-3|TRBV28
CASSWAGAGNTIYF
>NA|NA|TRBJ1-3|TRBV28
CASSSYTGPLGNTIYF
>NA|NA|TRBJ1-2|TRBV2
CASTPTGGAHYGYTF
>NA|NA|TRBJ1-4|TRBV5-1
CASSRTATNEKLFF
>NA|NA|TRBJ1-2|TRBV20-1
CSARRDYGYTF
>NA|NA|TRBJ1-1|TRBV19
CASIDRLTSEAFF
>NA|NA|TRBJ1-6|TRBV9
CASSVGGTPDSPLHF
>NA|NA|TRBJ1-1|TRBV6-6
CASSADSVEAFF
>TRBD2|NA|TRBJ2-3|TRBV30
CAWRESGLVGDTQYF
>TRBD2|NA|TRBJ2-5|TRBV5-8
CASSGGLAETQYF
>TRBD1|NA|TRBJ1-3|TRBV7-6
CASSLDRGQGNTIYF
>NA|NA|TRBJ2-3|TRBV28
CASSRTSSTDTQYF
>TRBD1|NA|TRBJ1-1|TRBV5-1
CASSLAGGHVGTEAFF
>NA|NA|TRBJ1-2|TRBV30
CAWSLGGLRNGYTF
>NA|NA|TRBJ1-6|TRBV5-4
CASSLLSSPLHF
>TRBD1|NA|TRBJ2-7|TRBV27
CASSFVYAGTASYEQYF
>NA|NA|TRBJ1-2|TRBV4-2
CASSQSRVEGYGYTF
>TRBD1|NA|TRBJ2-3|TRBV7-8
CASSSRWDRTTDTQYF
>NA|NA|TRBJ1-5|TRBV6-5
CATSTGTALGQPQHF
>NA|NA|TRBJ1-3|TRBV5-1
CASSPRDVSSGNTIYF
>NA|NA|TRBJ2-1|TRBV6-1
CASSQTYNEQFF
>NA|NA|TRBJ2-4|TRBV19
CATTGGADIQYF
>TRBD1|many|TRBJ1-2|TRBV4-2
CASSQAGTALNYGYTF
>NA|few|TRBJ1-2|TRBV20-1
CSAKGNYGYTF
>NA|NA|TRBJ2-7|TRBV6-5
CASGRAAYEQYF
>TRBD2|NA|TRBJ2-2|TRBV29-1
CSGRLAPGELFF
>TRBD1|NA|TRBJ2-6|TRBV6-5
CASSSTGGSGANVLTF
>NA|NA|TRBJ2-5|TRBV2
CASSEARGGETQYF
>NA|NA|TRBJ1-3|TRBV10-3
CAISEPGRYSGNTIYF
>NA|NA|TRBJ1-2|TRBV9
CASSVASRGENGYTF
>NA|few|TRBJ1-1|TRBV2
CASSTSPVEAFF
>NA|NA|TRBJ1-1|TRBV2
CASSEDTRYTEAFF
>NA|NA|TRBJ1-5|TRBV5-6
CASSFRGSWSNQPQHF
>NA|NA|TRBJ1-1|TRBV5-8
CASSLSYTEAFF
>NA|NA|TRBJ2-5|TRBV5-1
CASSLGTAGDQETQYF
>NA|NA|TRBJ1-1|TRBV6-5
CASKTDMNTEAFF
>NA|NA|TRBJ1-1|TRBV28
CASRLGRWDTEAFF
>TRBD2|NA|TRBJ2-7|TRBV5-1
CASSPAGLAGGQSYEQYF
>NA|NA|TRBJ2-1|TRBV5-1
CASSLASLGEQFF
>NA|few|TRBJ1-2|TRBV30
CAWSADYGYTF
>NA|NA|TRBJ1-2|TRBV5-4
CASSPPPGEGTYGYTF
>NA|NA|TRBJ2-1|TRBV19
CASSIRVGGATNEQFF
>NA|once|TRBJ2-1|TRBV4-3
CASSQVGLGHHEQFF
>TRBD2|NA|TRBJ2-5|TRBV28
CATADRRGRTPGGEQYF
>TRBD1|NA|TRBJ2-3|TRBV18
CASSPRQGYTDTQYF
>NA|NA|TRBJ2-7|TRBV30
CAWSEGTYEQYF
>NA|NA|TRBJ2-7|TRBV5-6
CASTQLGTAYEQYF
>NA|NA|TRBJ1-4|TRBV15
CATSRVGGRGNEKLFF